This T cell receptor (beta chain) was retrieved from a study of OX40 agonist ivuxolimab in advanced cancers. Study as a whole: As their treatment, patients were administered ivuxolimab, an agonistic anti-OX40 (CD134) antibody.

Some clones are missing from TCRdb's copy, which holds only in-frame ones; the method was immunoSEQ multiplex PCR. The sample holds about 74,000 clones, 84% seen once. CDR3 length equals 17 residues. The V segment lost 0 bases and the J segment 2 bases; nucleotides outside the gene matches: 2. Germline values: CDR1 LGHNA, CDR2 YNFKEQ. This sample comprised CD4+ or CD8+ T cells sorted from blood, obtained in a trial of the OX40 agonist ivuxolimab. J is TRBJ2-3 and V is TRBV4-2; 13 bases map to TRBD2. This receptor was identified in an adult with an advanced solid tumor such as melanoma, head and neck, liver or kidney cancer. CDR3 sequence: CASSQDGTSGTTDTQYF. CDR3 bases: TGTGCCAGCAGCCAAGATGGGACTAGCGGGACCACAGATACGCAGTATTTT.